The entry below describes one T cell receptor beta chain. The antigen remains unidentified. This sample is part of a study of CD8+CD57+ T cells in acquired aplastic anemia. As for the study in general: The study obtained an average of around 3.4 ug of DNA from sorted CD4+ and CD8+ cells.

Findings of the study overall: Simpson's diversity of CD8+ cells was not significantly different in patients compared with controls.

CDR3 and TCR beta VDJ profiling relied on genomic DNA as the template. From the reads, TCRdb called clonotypes with MiXCR, one entry per CDR3 protein. The sample has under 500,000 distinct CDR3 sequences; around 30% are singletons. The V gene lost 10 bases and the J gene lost 6 bases, with 25 bases spanning the gap. CDR1 ENHRY and CDR2 SYGVKD come from the germline V gene. The CDR3 spans 15 residues. Selection for sequencing was limited to patients who had shown CD8+CD57+ cell expansion by flow cytometry. This TCR was recovered from a human donor with aplastic anemia. Sequencing was carried out using sorted CD4+, CD8+, or CD8+CD57+ T cells (not recorded which) from PBMCs. V and J are TRBV10-3 and TRBJ2-7; D tentatively reads TRBD1 or TRBD2 (5 bases each). The CDR3, as DNA: TGTGCCAGCAGGGACCGGCCAGCCTCCTCCACCGAGCAGTACTTC. Encoded protein: CASRDRPASSTEQYF.